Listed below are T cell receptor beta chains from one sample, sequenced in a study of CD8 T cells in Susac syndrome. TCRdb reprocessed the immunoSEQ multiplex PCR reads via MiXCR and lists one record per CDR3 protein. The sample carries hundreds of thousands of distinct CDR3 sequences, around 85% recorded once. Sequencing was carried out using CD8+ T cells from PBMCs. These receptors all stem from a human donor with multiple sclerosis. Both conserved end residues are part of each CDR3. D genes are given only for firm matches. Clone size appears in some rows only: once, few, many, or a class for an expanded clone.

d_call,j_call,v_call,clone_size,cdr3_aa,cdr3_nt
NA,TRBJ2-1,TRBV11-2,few,CASSFWQGGIYNEQFF,TGTGCCAGCAGCTTTTGGCAGGGGGGGATCTACAATGAGCAGTTCTTC
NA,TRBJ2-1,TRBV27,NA,CASSSRGIISSGQFF,TGTGCCAGCAGTTCGAGAGGTATTATTTCTTCTGGGCAGTTCTTC
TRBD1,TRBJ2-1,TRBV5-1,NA,CASSLAAWDRAYNEQFF,TGCGCCAGCAGCTTGGCCGCCTGGGACAGGGCCTACAATGAGCAGTTCTTC
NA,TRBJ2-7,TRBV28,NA,CASSATQSANEQYF,TGTGCCAGCAGTGCCACCCAATCAGCCAACGAGCAGTACTTC
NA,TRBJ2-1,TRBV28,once,CASSLESGSSYNEQFF,TGTGCCAGCAGTTTAGAAAGTGGGAGCTCCTACAATGAGCAGTTCTTC
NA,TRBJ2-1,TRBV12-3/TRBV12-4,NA,CAIRLGATYNEQFF,TGTGCCATCCGATTGGGCGCTACCTACAATGAGCAGTTCTTC
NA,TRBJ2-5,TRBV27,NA,CASTSRGQYF,TGTGCCAGCACTAGCCGGGGGCAGTACTTC
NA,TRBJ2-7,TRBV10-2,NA,CASRGRGQSYEQYF,TGCGCCAGCAGGGGACGTGGACAGTCCTACGAGCAGTACTTC
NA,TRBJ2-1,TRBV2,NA,CASSPKWDDRFSYNEQFF,TGTGCCAGCAGCCCAAAATGGGACGATAGATTCTCCTACAATGAGCAGTTCTTC
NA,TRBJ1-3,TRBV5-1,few,CASSRINTIYF,TGCGCCAGCAGCCGCATCAACACCATATATTTT
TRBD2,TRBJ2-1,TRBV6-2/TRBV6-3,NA,CASSYSPSGRYNEQFF,TGTGCCAGCAGTTACTCGCCTAGCGGGAGATACAATGAGCAGTTCTTC
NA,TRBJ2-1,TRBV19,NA,CAAGLDHWDEQFF,TGTGCTGCCGGACTGGACCATTGGGATGAGCAGTTCTTC
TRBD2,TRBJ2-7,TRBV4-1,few,CASREIAGKYEQYF,TGCGCCAGCAGAGAAATAGCGGGGAAATACGAGCAGTACTTC
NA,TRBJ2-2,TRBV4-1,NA,CASSQGSRELFF,TGCGCCAGCAGCCAAGGATCCAGGGAGCTGTTTTTT
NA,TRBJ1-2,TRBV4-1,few,CASSQSTENYGYTF,TGCGCCAGCAGCCAATCGACGGAAAACTATGGCTACACCTTC
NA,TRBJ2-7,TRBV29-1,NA,CSVEVSGVDEQYF,TGCAGCGTTGAAGTTTCAGGGGTCGACGAGCAGTACTTC
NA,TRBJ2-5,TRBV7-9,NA,CASSPNKGGRETQYF,TGTGCCAGCAGCCCAAACAAGGGGGGCCGGGAGACCCAGTACTTC
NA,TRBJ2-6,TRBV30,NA,CAGIDSLSSGANVLTF,TGTGCCGGAATTGACAGTCTGTCCTCTGGGGCCAACGTCCTGACTTTC
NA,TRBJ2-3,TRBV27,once,CASSLWDARTDTQYF,TGTGCCAGCAGTTTATGGGACGCCCGCACAGATACGCAGTATTTT
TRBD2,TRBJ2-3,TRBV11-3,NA,CASSLGERGAPDTQYF,TGTGCCAGCAGCTTGGGCGAGCGGGGGGCCCCAGATACGCAGTATTTT